The 3 T cell receptor beta chains in this list originate from one sample, sequenced in a study of identical twins. MiXCR, run by TCRdb on the 5' RACE reads, gives a single entry per CDR3 protein. The sample contains 700,000 or so distinct CDR3 sequences, over 8.5% of which appear only once. The same data also went into a second study, on yellow fever vaccine responses in identical twins.

What was sequenced was PBMCs. These receptors all come from a woman aged 18 to 35 in good health.

This clonotype occurred many times. This chain connects TRBV27 to TRBJ1-6; D is possibly TRBD1 (5 bases). V was pared by 5 bases and J by 9 bases, with 20 bases between. Germline assignment: CDR1 MNHEY and CDR2 SMNVEV (reference sequence). CDR3 length: 16 residues. In DNA form, the CDR3 reads TGTGCCAGCAGTCTAGGGGACTCGGGGAATTTTTCACCCCTCCACTTT. Protein: CASSLGDSGNFSPLHF.

The DNA of the CDR3 is TGTGCCAGCAGTGAAAGTCGCACCGGGGAGCTGTTTTTT. Translation gives CASSESRTGELFF. The chain recombines TRBV2 with TRBJ2-2; D unresolved. The germline CDR1 and CDR2 sequences are SNHLY and FYNNEI. Trimming took off 2 bases at V and 4 bases at J, with 5 bases between the two ends. The CDR3 length is 13 residues.

At least ten counts were recorded for this clonotype. The chain has TRBV6-1 and TRBJ2-2; D may be TRBD1 (6 bases). The CDR3 spans 16 residues. Germline V lookup: CDR1 MNHNS, CDR2 SASEGT. V lost 5 bases to trimming and J lost 3 bases, with 16 bases between them. CDR3 sequence (DNA): TGTGCCAGCAGTCGCCCCCAGGGGCGCGACACCGGGGAGCTGTTTTTT. Encoded protein: CASSRPQGRDTGELFF.